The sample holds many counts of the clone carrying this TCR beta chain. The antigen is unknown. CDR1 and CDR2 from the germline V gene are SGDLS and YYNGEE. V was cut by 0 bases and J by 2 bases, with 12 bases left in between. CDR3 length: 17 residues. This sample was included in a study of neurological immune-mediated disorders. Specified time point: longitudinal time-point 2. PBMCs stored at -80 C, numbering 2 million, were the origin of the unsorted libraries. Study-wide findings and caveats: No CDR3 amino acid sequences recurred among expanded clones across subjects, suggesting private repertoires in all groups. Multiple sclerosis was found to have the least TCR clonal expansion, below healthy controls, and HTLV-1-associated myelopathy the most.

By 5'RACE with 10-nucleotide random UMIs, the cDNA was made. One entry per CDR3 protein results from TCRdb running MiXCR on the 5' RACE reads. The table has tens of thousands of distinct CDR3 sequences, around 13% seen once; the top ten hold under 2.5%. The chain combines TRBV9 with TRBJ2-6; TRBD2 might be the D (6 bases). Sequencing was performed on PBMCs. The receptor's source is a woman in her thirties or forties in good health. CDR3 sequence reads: CASSVARTGAGANVLTF. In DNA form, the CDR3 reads TGTGCCAGCAGCGTAGCAAGGACGGGGGCTGGGGCCAACGTCCTGACTTTC.